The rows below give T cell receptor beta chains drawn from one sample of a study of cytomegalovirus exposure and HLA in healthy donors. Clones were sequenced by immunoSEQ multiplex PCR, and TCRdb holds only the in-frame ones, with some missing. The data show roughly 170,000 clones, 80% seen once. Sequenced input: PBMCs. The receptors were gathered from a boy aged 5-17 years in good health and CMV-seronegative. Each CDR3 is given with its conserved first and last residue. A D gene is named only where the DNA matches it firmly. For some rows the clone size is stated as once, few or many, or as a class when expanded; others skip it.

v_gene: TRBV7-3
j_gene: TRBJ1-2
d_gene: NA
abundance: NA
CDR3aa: CASSLTGTPANYGYTF
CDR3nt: TGTGCCAGCAGCTTAACTGGGACACCTGCTAACTATGGCTACACCTTC

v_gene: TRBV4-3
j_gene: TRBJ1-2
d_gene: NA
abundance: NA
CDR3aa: CASSHWKQDKDGYTF
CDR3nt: TGCGCCAGCAGCCACTGGAAACAGGATAAGGACGGCTACACCTTC

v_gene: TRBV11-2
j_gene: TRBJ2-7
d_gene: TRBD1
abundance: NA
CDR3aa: CASSLSETGFYEQYF
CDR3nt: TGTGCCAGCAGCTTATCGGAGACAGGGTTCTACGAGCAGTACTTC

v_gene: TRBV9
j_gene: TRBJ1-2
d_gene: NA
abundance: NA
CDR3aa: CASSVVGTNYGYTF
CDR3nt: TGTGCCAGCAGCGTAGTCGGGACTAACTATGGCTACACCTTC

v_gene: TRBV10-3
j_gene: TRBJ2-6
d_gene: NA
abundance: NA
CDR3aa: CAISEWGDAGANVLTF
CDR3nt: TGTGCCATCAGTGAGTGGGGCGACGCTGGGGCCAACGTCCTGACTTTC

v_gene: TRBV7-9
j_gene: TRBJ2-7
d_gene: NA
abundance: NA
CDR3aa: CASSAGGSSSYEQYF
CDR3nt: TGTGCCAGCAGCGCCGGCGGATCCAGCTCCTACGAGCAGTACTTC

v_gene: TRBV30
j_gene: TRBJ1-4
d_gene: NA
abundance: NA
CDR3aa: CAWQRGFEKLFF
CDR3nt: TGTGCCTGGCAACGGGGATTTGAAAAACTGTTTTTT

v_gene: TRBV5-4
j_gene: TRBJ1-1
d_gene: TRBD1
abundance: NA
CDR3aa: CAGKTGMAEAFF
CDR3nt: TGTGCCGGAAAGACAGGGATGGCTGAAGCTTTCTTT

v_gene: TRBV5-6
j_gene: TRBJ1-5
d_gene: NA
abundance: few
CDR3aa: CASSLGSGEYQPQHF
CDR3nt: TGTGCCAGCAGCTTGGGTTCGGGGGAATATCAGCCCCAGCATTTT

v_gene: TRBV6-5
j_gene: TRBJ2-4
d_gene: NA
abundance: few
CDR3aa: CASSYGTKNIQYF
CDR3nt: TGTGCCAGCAGTTACGGGACAAAAAACATTCAGTACTTC

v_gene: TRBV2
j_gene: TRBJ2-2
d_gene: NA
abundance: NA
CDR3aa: CASSEGQINQFF
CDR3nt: TGTGCCAGCAGTGAAGGACAAATCAATCAGTTTTTT

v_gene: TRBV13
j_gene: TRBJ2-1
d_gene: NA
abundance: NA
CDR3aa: CASSFNVNEQFF
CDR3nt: TGTGCCAGCAGCTTTAATGTGAATGAGCAGTTCTTC

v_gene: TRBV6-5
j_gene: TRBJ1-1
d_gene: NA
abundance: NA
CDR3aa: CASSEVTANTEAFF
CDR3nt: TGTGCCAGCAGTGAAGTGACAGCGAACACTGAAGCTTTCTTT

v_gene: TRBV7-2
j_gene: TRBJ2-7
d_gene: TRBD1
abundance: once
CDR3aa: CASSSRQGSSYEQYF
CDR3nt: TGTGCCAGCAGCTCCCGACAGGGATCATCCTACGAGCAGTACTTC

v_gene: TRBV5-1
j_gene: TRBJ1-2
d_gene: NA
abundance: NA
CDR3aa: CASSLGDIIEGYTF
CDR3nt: TGCGCCAGCAGCTTGGGCGACATTATAGAGGGCTACACCTTC

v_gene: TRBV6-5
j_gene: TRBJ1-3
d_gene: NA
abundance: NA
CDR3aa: CASSPGLSGNTIYF
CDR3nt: TGTGCCAGCAGCCCAGGGTTGTCTGGAAACACCATATATTTT

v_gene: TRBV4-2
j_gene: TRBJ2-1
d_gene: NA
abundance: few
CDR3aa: CASSQRDEQFF
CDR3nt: TGTGCCAGCAGCCAGCGTGATGAGCAGTTCTTC

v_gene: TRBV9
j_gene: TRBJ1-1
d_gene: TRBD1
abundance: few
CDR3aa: CASSARQGTNTEAFF
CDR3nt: TGTGCCAGCAGCGCGAGACAGGGAACGAACACTGAAGCTTTCTTT

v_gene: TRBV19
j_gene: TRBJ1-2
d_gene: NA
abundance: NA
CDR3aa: CASSISAADYTF
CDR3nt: TGTGCCAGTAGTATTTCGGCGGCCGACTACACCTTC

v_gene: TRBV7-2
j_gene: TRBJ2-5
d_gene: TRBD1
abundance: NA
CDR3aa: CASSSTGTAYQETQYF
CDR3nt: TGTGCCAGCAGTTCGACCGGGACAGCCTACCAAGAGACCCAGTACTTC

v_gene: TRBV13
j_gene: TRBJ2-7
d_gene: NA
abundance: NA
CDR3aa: CASSLTGPSGEQYF
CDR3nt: TGTGCCAGCAGCTTAACTGGTCCCTCGGGAGAGCAGTACTTC

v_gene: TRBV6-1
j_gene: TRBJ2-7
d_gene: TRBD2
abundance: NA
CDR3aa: CASSGRGAYEQYF
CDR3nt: TGTGCCAGCAGTGGTCGGGGGGCCTACGAGCAGTACTTC

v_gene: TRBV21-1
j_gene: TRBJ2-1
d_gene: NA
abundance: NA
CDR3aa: CASSKATLAGSNEQFF
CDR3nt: TGTGCCAGCAGCAAAGCAACACTAGCGGGATCTAATGAGCAGTTCTTC

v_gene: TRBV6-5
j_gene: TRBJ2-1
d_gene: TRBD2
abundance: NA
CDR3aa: CASSYVPSGSYNEQFF
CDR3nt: TGTGCCAGCAGTTACGTGCCTAGCGGGTCCTACAATGAGCAGTTCTTC

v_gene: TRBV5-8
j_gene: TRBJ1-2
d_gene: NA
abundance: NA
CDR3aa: CASSFRGMIDYGYTF
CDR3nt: TGTGCCAGCAGCTTCCGGGGAATGATTGACTATGGCTACACCTTC

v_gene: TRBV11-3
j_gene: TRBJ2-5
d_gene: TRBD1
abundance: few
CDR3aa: CASSRPGQAQETQYF
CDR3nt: TGTGCCAGCAGCCGACCGGGACAGGCACAAGAGACCCAGTACTTC

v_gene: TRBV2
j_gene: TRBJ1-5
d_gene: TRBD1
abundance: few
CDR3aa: CASRETGGGNQPQHF
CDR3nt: TGTGCCAGCAGGGAGACAGGGGGAGGCAATCAGCCCCAGCATTTT

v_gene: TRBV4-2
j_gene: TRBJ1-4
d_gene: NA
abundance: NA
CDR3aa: CASSPERGGEKLFF
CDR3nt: TGTGCCAGCAGCCCGGAAAGGGGGGGTGAAAAACTGTTTTTT

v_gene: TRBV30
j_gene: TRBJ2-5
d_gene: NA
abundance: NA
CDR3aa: CAWSPAEAGKETQYF
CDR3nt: TGTGCCTGGAGTCCCGCCGAGGCAGGGAAAGAGACCCAGTACTTC

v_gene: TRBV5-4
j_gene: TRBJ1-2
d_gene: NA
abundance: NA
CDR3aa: CASSSRQVLGYGYTF
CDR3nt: TGTGCCAGCAGCTCCCGACAGGTCCTCGGCTATGGCTACACCTTC

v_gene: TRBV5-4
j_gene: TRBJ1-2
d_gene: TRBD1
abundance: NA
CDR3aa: CASSRSGTGGANGYTF
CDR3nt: TGTGCCAGCAGCAGATCCGGGACAGGGGGCGCAAATGGCTACACCTTC

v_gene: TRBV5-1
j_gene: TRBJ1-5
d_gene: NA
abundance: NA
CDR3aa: CASSPTDRLNQPQHF
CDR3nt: TGCGCCAGCAGCCCGACGGACAGACTCAATCAGCCCCAGCATTTT

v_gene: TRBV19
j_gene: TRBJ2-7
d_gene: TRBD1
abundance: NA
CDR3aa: CATKTGTGLREQYF
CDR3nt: TGTGCCACCAAGACCGGGACAGGTTTGAGAGAGCAGTACTTC

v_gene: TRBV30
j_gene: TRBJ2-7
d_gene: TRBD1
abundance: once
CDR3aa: CAWTRGTYEQYF
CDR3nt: TGTGCCTGGACCAGGGGGACCTACGAGCAGTACTTC